This record looks at one T cell receptor (beta chain) sequence and its context. Lacking the conserved final phenylalanine or tryptophan, this CDR3 likely reflects a read error. This entry belongs to a study of PD-1 blockade in classical Hodgkin lymphoma. Each patient relapsed following autologous stem cell transplantation, and prior brentuximab vedotin exposure differed. Complete response, partial response or progressive disease made up the best responses. The CDR3 is 15 amino acids. Germline V gene data show CDR1 as SGHNT and CDR2 as YYREEE (reference sequence). V shed 4 bases and J shed 6 bases, with 14 bases lying between them. Sequencing was performed with immunoSEQ multiplex PCR; in TCRdb, only in-frame clones are kept and a portion is missing. The sample lists just over 60,000 clones; 88% were seen once.

Sequences were derived from peripheral blood mononuclear cells (PBMCs), sampled at baseline. The V gene is TRBV5-4, the J gene TRBJ1-6; D might be TRBD1 (6 bases). This TCR was recovered from a human donor with classical Hodgkin lymphoma. CDR3 region: CASSPYRDGNSPLHL. CDR3 nucleotide sequence: TGTGCCAGCAGCCCGTACAGGGACGGTAATTCACCCCTCCACCTT.